This TCR beta chain was sequenced during a study of CD8+CD57+ T cells in acquired aplastic anemia. Turning to the study itself: Average DNA yield from sorted CD4+ and CD8+ cells was about 3.2 ug.

Germline loops: CDR1 SEHNR, CDR2 FQNEAQ (reference sequence). Unmatched junction bases numbered 3, after V lost 5 bases and J lost 2 bases. CDR3 length: 14 residues. Study-wide results and limits: With respect to CD8+ Simpson's diversity, patients and controls did not differ significantly. Twenty-nine CD8+ CDR3 sequences were shared between patients and controls.

The TCR beta profiling, which covered VDJ combination and CDR3 sequence, was carried out using genomic DNA as the template. From the reads, TCRdb called clonotypes with MiXCR, one entry per CDR3 protein. The sample lists 150,000 to 200,000 distinct CDR3 sequences, roughly 48% seen once, with 0.8% to 1.1% in the top ten. At least ten counts were recorded for this clonotype. The antigen is undetermined. The sample was sorted CD4+, CD8+, or CD8+CD57+ T cells (not recorded which) from PBMCs. The receptor was derived from a human donor in good health. The chain has TRBV7-9 and TRBJ2-5, with 9 bases lining up with TRBD2. The CDR3 protein is CASSRAGGQETQYF. The CDR3 nucleotides are TGTGCCAGCAGCCGCGCGGGGGGGCAAGAGACCCAGTACTTC. The full variable domain, with the rest looked up from reference TRBV7-9 and TRBJ2-5, is DTGVSQNPRHKITKRGQNVTFRCDPISEHNRLYWYRQTLGQGPEFLTYFQNEAQLEKSRLLSDRFSAERPKGSFSTLEIQRTEQGDSAMYLCASSRAGGQETQYFGPGTRLLVL.